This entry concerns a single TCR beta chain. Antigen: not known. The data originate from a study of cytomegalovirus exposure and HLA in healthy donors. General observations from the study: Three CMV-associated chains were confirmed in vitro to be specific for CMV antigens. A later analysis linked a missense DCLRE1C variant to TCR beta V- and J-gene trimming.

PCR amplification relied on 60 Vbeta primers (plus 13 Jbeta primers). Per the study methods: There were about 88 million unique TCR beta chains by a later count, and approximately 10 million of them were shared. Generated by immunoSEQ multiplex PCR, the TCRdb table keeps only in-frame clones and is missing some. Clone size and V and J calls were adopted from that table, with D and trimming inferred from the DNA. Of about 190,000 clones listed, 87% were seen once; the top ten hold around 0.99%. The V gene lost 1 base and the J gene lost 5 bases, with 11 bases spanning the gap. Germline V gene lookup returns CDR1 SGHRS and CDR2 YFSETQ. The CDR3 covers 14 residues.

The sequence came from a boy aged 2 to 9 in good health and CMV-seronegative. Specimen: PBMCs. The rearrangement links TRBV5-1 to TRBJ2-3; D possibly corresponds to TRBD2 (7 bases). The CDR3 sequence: CASSLRGALDTQYF. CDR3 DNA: TGCGCCAGCAGCTTGCGGGGGGCGTTAGATACGCAGTATTTT. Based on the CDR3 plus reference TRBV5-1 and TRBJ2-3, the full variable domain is KAGVTQTPRYLIKTRGQQVTLSCSPISGHRSVSWYQQTPGQGLQFLFEYFSETQRNKGNFPGRFSGRQFSNSRSEMNVSTLELGDSALYLCASSLRGALDTQYFGPGTRLTVL.